The rows below give T cell receptor beta chains drawn from one sample of a study of T cell responses to AZD1222 COVID-19 vaccine. Assay used: immunoSEQ multiplex PCR; TCRdb lists only in-frame clones, some missing. The sample lists 7,500 to 8,500 clones, over 75% occurring once. Material: peripheral blood, obtained 28 days after the second AZD1222 dose. Every receptor here comes from an adult who received the AZD1222 COVID-19 vaccine. Each CDR3 is given with its conserved first and last residue. A D gene is named only where the DNA matches it firmly. Not every row has a clone size; where given, it reads once, few, many or a size class.

clone_size,j_call,v_call,d_call,cdr3_nt,cdr3_aa
.,TRBJ1-5,TRBV6-6,.,TGTGCCAGCAGTTACTCGGCTGGGGGCGGACAGCCCCAGCATTTT,CASSYSAGGGQPQHF
.,TRBJ1-5,TRBV6-5,TRBD1,TGTGCCAGCCGACGGACAGGGGGACAGCCCCAGCATTTT,CASRRTGGQPQHF
.,TRBJ1-1,TRBV5-6,.,TGTGCCAGCAGCTTGACGGCCGGGGGCCTCGTAGCTTTCTTT,CASSLTAGGLVAFF
once,TRBJ2-5,TRBV5-1,TRBD1,TGCGCCAGCAGCTTGATAGGGACAGAAGAAGAGACCCAGTACTTC,CASSLIGTEEETQYF
.,TRBJ1-1,TRBV5-6,TRBD1,TGTGCCAGCAGCCCCCTAAACAGGGGAGGAGGGGCTGAAGCTTTCTTT,CASSPLNRGGGAEAFF
.,TRBJ2-5,TRBV5-4,TRBD2,TGTGCCAGCAGCATAAAGGCGGGAGGGGGTGAGACCCAGTACTTC,CASSIKAGGGETQYF
.,TRBJ2-1,TRBV10-3,TRBD2,TGTGCCATCTCGAGCTGGGCTAGCGGGAGGGAAGACTCCTACAATGAGCAGTTCTTC,CAISSWASGREDSYNEQFF
.,TRBJ2-1,TRBV10-3,.,TGTGCCATCAGTGGAATGGGAAGCTCCTACAATGAGCAGTTCTTC,CAISGMGSSYNEQFF
.,TRBJ1-1,TRBV4-2,.,TGTGCCAGCAGCCCCGCAAAGGGACGCACAAACACTGAAGCTTTCTTT,CASSPAKGRTNTEAFF
few,TRBJ2-7,TRBV2,.,TGTGCCAGCAGCGCTCGGACCGGATCCTACGAGCAGTACTTC,CASSARTGSYEQYF
.,TRBJ2-1,TRBV11-3,.,TGTGCCAGCAGCTTAGGCGGGACAGATACCTACAATGAGCAGTTCTTC,CASSLGGTDTYNEQFF
.,TRBJ1-5,TRBV6-2/TRBV6-3,.,TGTGCCAGCAGTCCCTCAGGGGCCCCGGTCTATAGCAATCAGCCCCAGCATTTT,CASSPSGAPVYSNQPQHF
few,TRBJ2-7,TRBV5-1,.,TGCGCCAGCAGCTTTAGGTCGGGAGACGAGCAGTACTTC,CASSFRSGDEQYF
.,TRBJ1-1,TRBV3-1/TRBV3-2,.,TGTGCCAGCAGCCAAGAAATGGTGCTGGAACGAACTAAAGCTTTCTTT,CASSQEMVLERTKAFF
.,TRBJ1-2,TRBV7-2,TRBD1,TGTGCCAGCAGCCCGTTATTCGGGACAGGGAGGGTTGGCTACACCTTC,CASSPLFGTGRVGYTF